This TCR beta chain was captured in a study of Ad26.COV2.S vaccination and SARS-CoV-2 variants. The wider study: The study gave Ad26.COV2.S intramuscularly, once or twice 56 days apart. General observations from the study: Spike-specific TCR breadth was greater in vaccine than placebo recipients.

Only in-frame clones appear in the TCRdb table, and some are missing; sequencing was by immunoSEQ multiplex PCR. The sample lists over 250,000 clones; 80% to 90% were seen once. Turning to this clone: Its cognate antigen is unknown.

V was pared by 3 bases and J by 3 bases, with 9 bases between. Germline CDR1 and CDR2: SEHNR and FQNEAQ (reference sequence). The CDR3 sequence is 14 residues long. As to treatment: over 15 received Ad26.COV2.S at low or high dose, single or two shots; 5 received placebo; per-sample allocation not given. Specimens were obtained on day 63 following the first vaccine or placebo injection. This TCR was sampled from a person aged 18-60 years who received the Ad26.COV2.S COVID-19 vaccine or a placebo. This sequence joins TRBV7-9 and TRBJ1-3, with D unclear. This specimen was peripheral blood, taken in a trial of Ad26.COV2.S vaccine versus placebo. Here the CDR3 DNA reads TGTGCCAGCAGCTTGGGGAGGAGTGGAAACACCATATATTTT. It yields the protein CASSLGRSGNTIYF.